Listed here is a single T cell receptor (beta chain). A far more abundant clone sits one base away, making this likely a read error. Germline lookup yields CDR1 SNHLY and CDR2 FYNNEI. This CDR3 is built from 14 residues. V lost 6 bases to trimming and J lost 6 bases; unmatched junction nucleotides: 7. The donors, healthy adults who were HIV-negative, had experienced no recent acute infections or vaccinations. The sample originates from a study of shared clonotypes between healthy human individuals. Sequencing on ten immunoSEQ deep assay plates was performed for unsorted PBMC DNA. Repertoires were generated with immunoSEQ multiplex PCR, while TCRdb's copy carries only in-frame clones and drops some. The data hold about 520,000 clones, with around 85% observed a single time.

This TCR came from a woman aged 40 to 49 in good health. Some clones in this sample may be carry-over from other donors' samples. Sequencing input: PBMCs. The V call is TRBV2, the J call TRBJ2-2, with 7 positions matching TRBD1. This CDR3 is CASRGDSTAGELFF. CDR3 in DNA: TGTGCCAGCAGGGGGGACAGTACCGCCGGGGAGCTGTTTTTT.